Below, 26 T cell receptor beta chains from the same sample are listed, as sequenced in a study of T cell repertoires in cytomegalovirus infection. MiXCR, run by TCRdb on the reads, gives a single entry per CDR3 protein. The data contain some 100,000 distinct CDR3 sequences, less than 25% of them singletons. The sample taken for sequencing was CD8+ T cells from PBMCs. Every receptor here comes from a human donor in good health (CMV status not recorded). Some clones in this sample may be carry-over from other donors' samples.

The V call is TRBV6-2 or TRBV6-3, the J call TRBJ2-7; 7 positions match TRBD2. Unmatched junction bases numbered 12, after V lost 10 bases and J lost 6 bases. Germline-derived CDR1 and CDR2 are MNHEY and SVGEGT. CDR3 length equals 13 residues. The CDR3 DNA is TGTGCCACCACCAGTCCACTAGCGTCCGAGCAGTACTTC. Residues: CATTSPLASEQYF.

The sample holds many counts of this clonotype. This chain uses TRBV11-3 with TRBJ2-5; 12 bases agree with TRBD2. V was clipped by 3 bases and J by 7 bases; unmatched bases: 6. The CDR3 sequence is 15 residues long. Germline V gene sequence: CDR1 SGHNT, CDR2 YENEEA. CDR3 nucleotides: TGTGCCAGCAGCTTGACTAGCGGGAGCGACGGGACCCAGTACTTC. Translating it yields CASSLTSGSDGTQYF.

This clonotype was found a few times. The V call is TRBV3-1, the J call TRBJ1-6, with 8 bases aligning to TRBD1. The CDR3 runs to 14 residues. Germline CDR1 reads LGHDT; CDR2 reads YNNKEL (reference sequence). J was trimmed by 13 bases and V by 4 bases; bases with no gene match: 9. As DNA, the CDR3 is TGTGCCAGCAGCCCAGGACAGGGAGGAAATCCCCTCCACTTT. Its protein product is CASSPGQGGNPLHF.

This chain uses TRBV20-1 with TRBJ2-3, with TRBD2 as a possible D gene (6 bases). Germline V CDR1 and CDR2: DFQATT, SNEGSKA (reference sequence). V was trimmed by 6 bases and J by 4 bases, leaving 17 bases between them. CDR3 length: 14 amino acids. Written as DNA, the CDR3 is TGCAGTGCGCTTCCGGAACTAGCTGCAGATACGCAGTATTTT. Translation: CSALPELAADTQYF.

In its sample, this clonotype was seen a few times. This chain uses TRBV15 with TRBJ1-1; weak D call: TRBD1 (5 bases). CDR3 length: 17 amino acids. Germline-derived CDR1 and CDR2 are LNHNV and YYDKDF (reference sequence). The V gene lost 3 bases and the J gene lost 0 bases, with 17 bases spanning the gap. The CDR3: CATSSSRQTAMNTEAFF. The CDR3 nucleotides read TGTGCCACCAGCAGCAGCCGACAGACCGCCATGAACACTGAAGCTTTCTTT.

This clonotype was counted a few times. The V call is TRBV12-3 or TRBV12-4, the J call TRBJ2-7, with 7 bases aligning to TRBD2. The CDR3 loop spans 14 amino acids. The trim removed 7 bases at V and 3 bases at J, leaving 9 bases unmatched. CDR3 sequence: CASNLLGGDYEQYF. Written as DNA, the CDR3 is TGTGCCAGCAACCTACTTGGGGGGGACTACGAGCAGTACTTC.

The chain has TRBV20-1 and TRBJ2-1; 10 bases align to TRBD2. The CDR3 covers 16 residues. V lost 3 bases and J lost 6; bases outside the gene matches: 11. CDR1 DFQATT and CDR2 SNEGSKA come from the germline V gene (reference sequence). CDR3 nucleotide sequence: TGCAGTGCTAGGAACTCGTTAGCGGGGGGTTTCAATGAGCAGTTCTTC. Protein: CSARNSLAGGFNEQFF.

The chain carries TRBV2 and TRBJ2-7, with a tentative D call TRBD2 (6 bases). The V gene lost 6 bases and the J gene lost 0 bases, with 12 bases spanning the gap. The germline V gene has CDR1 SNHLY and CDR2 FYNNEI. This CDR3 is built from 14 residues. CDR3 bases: TGTGCCAGCAGGAGACTAGACGCCTCCTACGAGCAGTACTTC. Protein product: CASRRLDASYEQYF.

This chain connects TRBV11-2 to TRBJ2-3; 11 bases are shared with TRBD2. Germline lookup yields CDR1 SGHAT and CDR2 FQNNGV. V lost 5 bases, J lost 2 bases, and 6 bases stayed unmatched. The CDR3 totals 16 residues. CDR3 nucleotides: TGTGCCAGCAGCCCGGGGACTAGCGGAGACACAGATACGCAGTATTTT. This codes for CASSPGTSGDTDTQYF.

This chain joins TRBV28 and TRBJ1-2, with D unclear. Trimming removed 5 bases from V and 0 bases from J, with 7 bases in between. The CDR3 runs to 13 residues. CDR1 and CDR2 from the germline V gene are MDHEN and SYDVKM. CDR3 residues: CASSIVTNYGYTF. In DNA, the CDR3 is TGTGCCAGCAGTATAGTCACTAACTATGGCTACACCTTC.

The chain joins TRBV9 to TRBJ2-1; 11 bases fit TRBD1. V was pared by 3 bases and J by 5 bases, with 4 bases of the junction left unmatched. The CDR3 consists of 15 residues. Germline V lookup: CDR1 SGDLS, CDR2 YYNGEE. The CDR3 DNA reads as TGTGCCAGCAGCGCGGGACAGGGGGTCGACAATGAGCAGTTCTTC. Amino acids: CASSAGQGVDNEQFF. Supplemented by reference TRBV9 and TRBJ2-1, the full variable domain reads DSGVTQTPKHLITATGQRVTLRCSPRSGDLSVYWYQQSLDQGLQFLIQYYNGEERAKGNILERFSAQQFPDLHSELNLSSLELGDSALYFCASSAGQGVDNEQFFGPGTRLTVL.

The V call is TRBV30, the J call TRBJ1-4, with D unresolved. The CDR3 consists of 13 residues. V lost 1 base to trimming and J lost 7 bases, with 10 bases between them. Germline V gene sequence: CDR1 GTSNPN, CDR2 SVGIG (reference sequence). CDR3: CAWSGGSGEKLFF. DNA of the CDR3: TGTGCCTGGAGTGGAGGGTCCGGTGAAAAACTGTTTTTT.

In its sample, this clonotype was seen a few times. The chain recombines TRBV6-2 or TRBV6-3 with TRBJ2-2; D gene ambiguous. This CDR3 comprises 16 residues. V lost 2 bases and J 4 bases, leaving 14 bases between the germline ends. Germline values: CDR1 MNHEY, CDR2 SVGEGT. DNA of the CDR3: TGTGCCAGCAGTTACGCCGGTCCCGCACTCACCGGGGAGCTGTTTTTT. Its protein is CASSYAGPALTGELFF.

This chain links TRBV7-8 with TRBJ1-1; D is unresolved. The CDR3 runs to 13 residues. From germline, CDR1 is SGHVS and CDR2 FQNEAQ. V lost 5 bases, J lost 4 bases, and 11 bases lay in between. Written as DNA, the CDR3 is TGTGCCAGCAGCCTCGAGAGGATCACTGAAGCTTTCTTT. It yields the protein CASSLERITEAFF.

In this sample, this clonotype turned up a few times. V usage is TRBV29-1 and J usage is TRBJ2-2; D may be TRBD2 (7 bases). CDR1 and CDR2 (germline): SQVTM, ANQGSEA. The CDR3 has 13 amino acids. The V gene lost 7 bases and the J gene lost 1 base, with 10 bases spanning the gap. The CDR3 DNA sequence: TGCAGCGGGGAGGGACAGAACACCGGGGAGCTGTTTTTT. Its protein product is CSGEGQNTGELFF.

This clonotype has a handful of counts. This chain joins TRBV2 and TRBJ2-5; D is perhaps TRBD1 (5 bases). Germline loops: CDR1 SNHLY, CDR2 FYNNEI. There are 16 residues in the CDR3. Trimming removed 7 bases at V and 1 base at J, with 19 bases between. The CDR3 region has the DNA TGTGCCAGCATAGGTTGGGGCAGGGAATCCCAAGAGACCCAGTACTTC. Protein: CASIGWGRESQETQYF.

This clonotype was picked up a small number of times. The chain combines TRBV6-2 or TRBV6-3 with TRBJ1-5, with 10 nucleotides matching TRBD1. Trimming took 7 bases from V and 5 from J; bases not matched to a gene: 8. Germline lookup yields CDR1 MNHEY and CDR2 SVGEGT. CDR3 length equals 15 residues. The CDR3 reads CASTSTGGRDQPQHF. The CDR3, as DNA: TGTGCCAGCACCTCGACAGGGGGCAGGGATCAGCCCCAGCATTTT.

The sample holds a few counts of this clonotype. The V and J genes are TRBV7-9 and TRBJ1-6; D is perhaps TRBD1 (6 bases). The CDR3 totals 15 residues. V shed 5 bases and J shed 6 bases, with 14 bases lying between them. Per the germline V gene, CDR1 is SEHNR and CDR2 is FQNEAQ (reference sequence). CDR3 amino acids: CASSPSGTSNSPLHF. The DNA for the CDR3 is TGTGCCAGCAGCCCCTCCGGGACAAGTAATTCACCCCTCCACTTT.

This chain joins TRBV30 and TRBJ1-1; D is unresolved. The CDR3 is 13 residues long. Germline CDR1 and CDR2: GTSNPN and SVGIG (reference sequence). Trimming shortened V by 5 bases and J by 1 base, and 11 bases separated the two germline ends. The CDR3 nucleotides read TGTGCCTGGGGTCAAGACCCGAACACTGAAGCTTTCTTT. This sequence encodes CAWGQDPNTEAFF. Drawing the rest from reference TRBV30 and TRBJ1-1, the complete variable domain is SQTIHQWPATLVQPVGSPLSLECTVEGTSNPNLYWYRQAAGRGLQLLFYSVGIGQISSEVPQNLSASRPQDRQFILSSKKLLLSDSGFYLCAWGQDPNTEAFFGQGTRLTVV.

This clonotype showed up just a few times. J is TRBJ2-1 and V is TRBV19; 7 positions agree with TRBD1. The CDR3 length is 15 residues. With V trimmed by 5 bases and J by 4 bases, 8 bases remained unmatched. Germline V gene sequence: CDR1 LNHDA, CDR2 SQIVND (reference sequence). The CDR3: CASSSRDREYNEQFF. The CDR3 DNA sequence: TGTGCCAGTAGTTCCCGGGACAGAGAATACAATGAGCAGTTCTTC.

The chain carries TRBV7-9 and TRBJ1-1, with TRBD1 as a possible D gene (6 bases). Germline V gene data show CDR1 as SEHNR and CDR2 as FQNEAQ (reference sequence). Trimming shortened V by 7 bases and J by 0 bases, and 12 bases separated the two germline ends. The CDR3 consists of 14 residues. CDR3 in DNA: TGTGCCAGCACGGACAGAAACATGAACACTGAAGCTTTCTTT. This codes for CASTDRNMNTEAFF.

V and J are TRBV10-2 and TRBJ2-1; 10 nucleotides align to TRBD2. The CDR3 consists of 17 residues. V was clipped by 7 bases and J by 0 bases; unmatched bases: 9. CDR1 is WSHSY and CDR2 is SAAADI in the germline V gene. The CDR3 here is CASISGTSVSSYNEQFF. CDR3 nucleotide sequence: TGCGCCAGCATATCCGGGACTAGCGTCAGCTCCTACAATGAGCAGTTCTTC.

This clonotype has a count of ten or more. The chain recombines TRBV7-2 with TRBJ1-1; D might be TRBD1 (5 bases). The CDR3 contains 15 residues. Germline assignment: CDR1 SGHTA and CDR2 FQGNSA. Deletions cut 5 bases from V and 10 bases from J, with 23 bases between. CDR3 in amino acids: CASSPSEGRQIGAFF. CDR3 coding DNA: TGTGCCAGCAGCCCCTCGGAGGGACGACAGATAGGAGCTTTCTTT.

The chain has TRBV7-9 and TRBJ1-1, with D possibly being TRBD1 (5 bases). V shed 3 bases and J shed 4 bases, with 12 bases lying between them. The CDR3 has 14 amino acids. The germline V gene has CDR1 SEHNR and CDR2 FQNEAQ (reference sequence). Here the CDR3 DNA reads TGTGCCAGCAGCTTGACTCCTAGGGGCACTGAAGCTTTCTTT. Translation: CASSLTPRGTEAFF.

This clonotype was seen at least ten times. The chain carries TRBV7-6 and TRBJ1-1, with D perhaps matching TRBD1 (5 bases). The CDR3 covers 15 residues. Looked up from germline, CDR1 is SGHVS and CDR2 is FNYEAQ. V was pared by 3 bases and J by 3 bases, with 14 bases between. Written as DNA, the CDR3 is TGTGCCAGCAGCTTGGGACCAAACGGGGACACTGAAGCTTTCTTT. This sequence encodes CASSLGPNGDTEAFF. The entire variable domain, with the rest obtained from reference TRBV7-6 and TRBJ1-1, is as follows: GAGVSQSPRYKVTKRGQDVALRCDPISGHVSLYWYRQALGQGPEFLTYFNYEAQQDKSGLPNDRFSAERPEGSISTLTIQRTEQRDSAMYRCASSLGPNGDTEAFFGQGTRLTVV.

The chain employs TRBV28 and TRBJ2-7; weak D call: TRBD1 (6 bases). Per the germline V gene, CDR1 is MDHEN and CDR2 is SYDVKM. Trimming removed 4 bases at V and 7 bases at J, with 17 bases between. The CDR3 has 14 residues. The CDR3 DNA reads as TGTGCCAGCAGTTCTAACAGGGAGTTGGGGGAGCAGTACTTC. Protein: CASSSNRELGEQYF.